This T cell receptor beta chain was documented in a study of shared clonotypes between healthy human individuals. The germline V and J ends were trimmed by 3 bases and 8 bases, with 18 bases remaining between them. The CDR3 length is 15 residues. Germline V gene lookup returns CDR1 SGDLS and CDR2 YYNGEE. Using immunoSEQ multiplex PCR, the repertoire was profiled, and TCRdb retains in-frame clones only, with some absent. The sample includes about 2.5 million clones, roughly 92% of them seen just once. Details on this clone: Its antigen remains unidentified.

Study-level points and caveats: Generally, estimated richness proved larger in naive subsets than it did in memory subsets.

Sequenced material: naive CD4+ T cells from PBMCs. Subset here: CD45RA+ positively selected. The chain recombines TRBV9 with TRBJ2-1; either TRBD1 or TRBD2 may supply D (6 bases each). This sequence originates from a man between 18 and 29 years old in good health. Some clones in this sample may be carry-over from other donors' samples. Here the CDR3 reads CASSARGTARYEQFF. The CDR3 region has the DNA TGTGCCAGCAGCGCGAGGGGGACTGCTCGGTATGAGCAGTTCTTC.